The present TCR beta chain was sequenced within a study of OX40 agonist ivuxolimab in advanced cancers. Measured with immunoSEQ multiplex PCR; TCRdb has only the in-frame clones, and not every one. The sample includes 60,000 to 70,000 clones, 75% to 90% of them seen just once. This CDR3 is 16 amino acids long. V lost 0 bases and J 4 bases, leaving 16 bases between the germline ends. In germline, CDR1 is SGDLS, CDR2 YYNGEE. The sequences come from CD4+ or CD8+ T cells sorted from blood, collected in a trial of the OX40 agonist ivuxolimab. The gene calls are TRBV9 and TRBJ1-2; D is ambiguous. This sequence originates from an adult with an advanced solid tumor such as melanoma, head and neck, liver or kidney cancer. CDR3 loop: CASSVDSGRMTYGYTF. DNA of the CDR3: TGTGCCAGCAGCGTAGATTCAGGTCGTATGACCTATGGCTACACCTTC.